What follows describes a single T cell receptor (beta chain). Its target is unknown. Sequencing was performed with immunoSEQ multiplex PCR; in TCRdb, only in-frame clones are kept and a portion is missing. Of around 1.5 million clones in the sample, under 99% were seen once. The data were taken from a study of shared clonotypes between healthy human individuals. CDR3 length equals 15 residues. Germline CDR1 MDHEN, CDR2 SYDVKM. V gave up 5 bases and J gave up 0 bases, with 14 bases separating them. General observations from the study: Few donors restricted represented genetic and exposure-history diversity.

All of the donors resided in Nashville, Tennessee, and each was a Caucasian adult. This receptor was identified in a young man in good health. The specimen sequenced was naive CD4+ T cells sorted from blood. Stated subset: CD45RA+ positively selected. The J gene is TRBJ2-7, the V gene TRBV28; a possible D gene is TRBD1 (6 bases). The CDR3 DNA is TGTGCCAGCAGTCATACAGGGAAGGGCTCCTACGAGCAGTACTTC. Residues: CASSHTGKGSYEQYF.